Presented here are 30 T cell receptor beta chains from one specimen sequenced in a study of shared clonotypes between healthy human individuals. Generated by immunoSEQ multiplex PCR, the TCRdb table keeps only in-frame clones and is missing some. The repertoire has about 2.3 million clones, just under 95% of them found once; the top ten carry around 0.4%. Sequenced input: naive CD4+ T cells from PBMCs. The subset here: CD45RA+ positively selected. All receptors come from a man younger than 30 in good health. Some clones in this sample may be carry-over from other donors' samples.

J is TRBJ2-1 and V is TRBV7-9; 15 positions match TRBD2. This CDR3 has 19 amino acids. The germline V gene encodes CDR1 SEHNR and CDR2 FQNEAQ (reference sequence). V was pared by 4 bases and J by 0 bases, with 7 bases of the junction left unmatched. CDR3: CASSSKPGLAGGSYNEQFF. The CDR3 nucleotides are TGTGCCAGCAGCTCGAAACCGGGACTAGCGGGAGGCTCCTACAATGAGCAGTTCTTC.

This chain connects TRBV28 to TRBJ2-7, with 8 positions matching TRBD2. The CDR3 is made up of 15 amino acids. Germline V gene sequence: CDR1 MDHEN, CDR2 SYDVKM. V trimming: 7 bases; J trimming: 2 bases; junction bases outside the gene matches: 10. The CDR3 here is CASTQNLAGPYEQYF. CDR3 DNA sequence: TGTGCCAGCACCCAGAACCTAGCGGGCCCCTACGAGCAGTACTTC.

In regard to this clone: The sample contains more than one DNA sequence encoding this CDR3. The chain is built from TRBV6-6 and TRBJ2-5; D remains ambiguous. The germline gives CDR1 MNHNY, CDR2 SVGAGI (reference sequence). This CDR3 has 14 residues. V lost 0 bases and J 2 bases, leaving 7 bases between the germline ends. CDR3 sequence reads: CASSYSGGQETQYF. DNA of the CDR3: TGTGCCAGCAGTTACTCGGGCGGACAAGAGACCCAGTACTTC.

Concerning this clone: This sample includes further DNA sequences coding for the same CDR3. The V gene is TRBV18, the J gene TRBJ2-3; TRBD2 might be the D (5 bases). The CDR3 covers 15 residues. Deletions cut 0 bases from V and 3 bases from J, with 10 bases between. Germline CDR1 reads KGHSH; CDR2 reads LQKENI. The CDR3, as DNA: TGTGCCAGCTCACCACCGAGCGGAGGTACAGATACGCAGTATTTT. Encoded protein: CASSPPSGGTDTQYF.

This sequence joins TRBV28 and TRBJ1-5; D might be TRBD1 (5 bases). From germline, CDR1 is MDHEN and CDR2 SYDVKM. The CDR3 totals 16 residues. V lost 4 bases and J 1 base, leaving 14 bases between the germline ends. DNA of the CDR3: TGTGCCAGCAGTTCAGGGCCCGGGTGGAGCAATCAGCCCCAGCATTTT. This codes for CASSSGPGWSNQPQHF. The complete variable domain, with remaining parts taken from reference TRBV28 and TRBJ1-5, reads DVKVTQSSRYLVKRTGEKVFLECVQDMDHENMFWYRQDPGLGLRLIYFSYDVKMKEKGDIPEGYSVSREKKERFSLILESASTNQTSMYLCASSSGPGWSNQPQHFGDGTRLSIL.

The CDR3 nucleotides are TGTGCCAGCAGCTCATTAGGGGCCCAGCGATTTGGTAGCACCGGGGAGCTGTTTTTT. This translates into CASSSLGAQRFGSTGELFF. The chain employs TRBV5-4 and TRBJ2-2; D might be TRBD1 (5 bases). Germline-derived CDR1 and CDR2 are SGHNT and YYREEE (reference sequence). Trimming removed 3 bases from V and 4 bases from J, with 25 bases in between. The CDR3 sequence is 19 residues long. The full variable domain, in which reference TRBV5-4 and TRBJ2-2 provide the parts outside the CDR3, is ETGVTQSPTHLIKTRGQQVTLRCSSQSGHNTVSWYQQALGQGPQFIFQYYREEENGRGNFPPRFSGLQFPNYSSELNVNALELDDSALYLCASSSLGAQRFGSTGELFFGEGSRLTVL.

The chain joins TRBV6-5 to TRBJ2-7, with D hard to call. This CDR3 has 13 residues. Trimming took off 0 bases at V and 8 bases at J, with 11 bases between the two ends. Germline V gene sequence: CDR1 MNHEY, CDR2 SVGAGI. The CDR3 nucleotides read TGTGCCAGCAGTTACTCGGTCCTAGTCCAGCAGTACTTC. This codes for CASSYSVLVQQYF.

About this clone: The sample carries other DNA sequences with the same CDR3. V usage is TRBV5-4 and J usage is TRBJ2-1; no clear D gene. The CDR3 sequence is 15 residues long. Trimming removed 0 bases from V and 2 bases from J, with 9 bases in between. In germline, CDR1 is SGHNT, CDR2 YYREEE (reference sequence). The CDR3: CASSLASGTYNEQFF. CDR3 DNA: TGTGCCAGCAGCTTGGCCTCGGGTACCTACAATGAGCAGTTCTTC.

Turning to this clone: Other nucleotide sequences from this sample produce the same CDR3. This chain links TRBV5-1 with TRBJ2-1, with 8 bases aligning to TRBD2. Germline-derived CDR1 and CDR2 are SGHRS and YFSETQ. This CDR3 has 13 residues. The V segment lost 5 bases and the J segment 4 bases; nucleotides outside the gene matches: 2. The CDR3 region has the DNA TGCGCCAGCAGAACTAGCGGTTACAATGAGCAGTTCTTC. Amino acids: CASRTSGYNEQFF.

The chain carries TRBV28 and TRBJ2-5; 7 bases line up with TRBD1. The CDR3 consists of 13 residues. CDR1 is MDHEN, CDR2 SYDVKM, per germline. The trim removed 3 bases at V and 6 bases at J, leaving 4 bases unmatched. CDR3 residues: CASSLTGLKTQYF. Here the CDR3 DNA reads TGTGCCAGCAGTTTGACAGGGCTGAAGACCCAGTACTTC. The full variable domain, completed using reference TRBV28 and TRBJ2-5, is DVKVTQSSRYLVKRTGEKVFLECVQDMDHENMFWYRQDPGLGLRLIYFSYDVKMKEKGDIPEGYSVSREKKERFSLILESASTNQTSMYLCASSLTGLKTQYFGPGTRLLVL.

V usage is TRBV7-8 and J usage is TRBJ2-2; D ambiguous. V dropped 6 bases and J dropped 5 bases, with 10 bases sitting between them. This CDR3 comprises 13 residues. CDR1 is SGHVS, CDR2 FQNEAQ, per germline. CDR3 protein: CASRTNPTGELFF. The CDR3 bases are TGTGCCAGCAGAACGAACCCTACCGGGGAGCTGTTTTTT.

This CDR3 is CASSNGTYNEQFF. CDR3 bases: TGCGCCAGCAGCAACGGGACCTACAATGAGCAGTTCTTC. The chain combines TRBV5-1 with TRBJ2-1; TRBD2 might be the D (5 bases). The V end lost 4 bases, the J end lost 2 bases, and 7 bases lay between the germline ends. The germline CDR1 and CDR2 sequences are SGHRS and YFSETQ. This CDR3 contains 13 residues. Drawing the rest from reference TRBV5-1 and TRBJ2-1, the complete variable domain is KAGVTQTPRYLIKTRGQQVTLSCSPISGHRSVSWYQQTPGQGLQFLFEYFSETQRNKGNFPGRFSGRQFSNSRSEMNVSTLELGDSALYLCASSNGTYNEQFFGPGTRLTVL.

Regarding this clone: This sample also contains other DNA sequences that code for the same CDR3. This CDR3 is CASSQDGRYEQYF. For the CDR3, the DNA is TGCGCCAGCAGCCAAGATGGGAGATACGAGCAGTACTTC. The chain is built from TRBV4-1 and TRBJ2-7, with D perhaps TRBD2 (5 bases). The CDR3 is 13 residues long. Trimming left V 0 bases short and J 4 bases short, with 7 bases between. Germline CDR1 MGHRA, CDR2 YSYEKL.

The chain joins TRBV29-1 to TRBJ1-4; 8 bases are shared with TRBD1. J gave up 7 bases and V 5 bases, and 9 bases lay outside the gene matches. CDR1 is SQVTM, CDR2 ANQGSEA, per germline. The CDR3 runs 14 residues. The DNA of the CDR3 is TGCAGCGTTTCACCCCAGGGGGCAGGTGAAAAACTGTTTTTT. It translates to CSVSPQGAGEKLFF.

Comment on this clone: Additional DNA sequences in this sample encode the identical CDR3. The chain combines TRBV27 with TRBJ2-7, with TRBD2 identical over 9 bases. Trimming at V came to 0 bases and at J to 4 bases, leaving 4 bases not matched to a gene. CDR1 is MNHEY and CDR2 is SMNVEV in the germline V gene (reference sequence). This CDR3 has 15 amino acids. Written as DNA, the CDR3 is TGTGCCAGCAGTTTATCGGCTAGCGGGGTATACGAGCAGTACTTC. Residues: CASSLSASGVYEQYF.

The chain carries TRBV6-4 and TRBJ2-1; 9 bases map to TRBD1. Germline V gene data show CDR1 as MRHNA and CDR2 as SNTAGT. The V gene end was trimmed by 10 bases and the J gene end by 10 bases; junction bases not matched to a gene: 11. The CDR3 totals 13 residues. The CDR3 DNA sequence: TGTGCCACCGGGACAGGGACGGCAGTGGAGCAGTTCTTC. This sequence encodes CATGTGTAVEQFF.

The CDR3 sequence is CASSLAKGGPAKNIQYF. In DNA form, the CDR3 reads TGTGCCAGCAGCTTAGCGAAGGGCGGGCCAGCCAAAAACATTCAGTACTTC. This chain uses TRBV11-1 with TRBJ2-4; D might be TRBD2 (5 bases). Trimming took off 0 bases at V and 0 bases at J, with 12 bases between the two ends. This CDR3 contains 17 residues. Germline V gene sequence: CDR1 SGHAT, CDR2 FQDESV (reference sequence).

The gene calls are TRBV4-1 and TRBJ2-1; the match to TRBD2 covers 12 bases. CDR3 length equals 16 residues. The J segment lost 4 bases and the V segment lost 0 bases, leaving 1 base of the junction unmatched. CDR1 and CDR2 from the germline V gene are MGHRA and YSYEKL. The CDR3 loop reads CASSQDGTSGYNEQFF. The DNA of the CDR3 is TGCGCCAGCAGCCAAGATGGGACTAGCGGGTACAATGAGCAGTTCTTC.

V gene TRBV19 combines with J gene TRBJ1-1, with 7 bases fitting TRBD1. The CDR3 is 14 amino acids. Trimming took 5 bases from V and 3 from J; bases not matched to a gene: 6. Germline V lookup: CDR1 LNHDA, CDR2 SQIVND (reference sequence). DNA for the CDR3: TGTGCCAGTAGTGCCATTGACAGGGACACTGAAGCTTTCTTT. This encodes CASSAIDRDTEAFF.

This clone was counted a single time. The V gene is TRBV6-5, the J gene TRBJ2-3; D remains ambiguous. CDR1 MNHEY and CDR2 SVGAGI come from the germline V gene. The ends were cut back, 6 bases at V and 1 base at J, with 11 bases in the middle. The CDR3 totals 14 residues. CDR3 bases: TGTGCCAGCAGCCCCGGCCCTGGCACAGATACGCAGTATTTT. Its translation: CASSPGPGTDTQYF.

The V and J genes are TRBV5-6 and TRBJ2-7; TRBD2 might be the D (6 bases). The CDR3 is 12 residues long. Trimming stripped 0 bases from V and 5 bases from J, with 6 bases between. From germline, CDR1 is SGHDT and CDR2 YYEEEE. The CDR3 protein is CASSLGGDEQYF. The CDR3 bases are TGTGCCAGCAGCTTGGGGGGGGACGAGCAGTACTTC.

The rearrangement joins TRBV5-6 to TRBJ1-5, with 7 bases aligning to TRBD1. CDR3 length: 19 residues. Per germline, CDR1 SGHDT and CDR2 YYEEEE. V lost 1 base to trimming and J lost 0 bases; unmatched junction nucleotides: 13. The CDR3, as DNA: TGTGCCAGCAGCTTGTGGGATTCGACAGGGTCTTATAGCAATCAGCCCCAGCATTTT. This sequence encodes CASSLWDSTGSYSNQPQHF.

The J gene is TRBJ2-2, the V gene TRBV5-4; maybe TRBD2 (5 bases). The CDR3 is 17 residues long. Germline values: CDR1 SGHNT, CDR2 YYREEE (reference sequence). V was trimmed by 2 bases and J by 4 bases, leaving 18 bases between them. The CDR3 DNA follows: TGTGCCAGCAGCTTACCCGGGATCACTTCGGGCACCGGGGAGCTGTTTTTT. It encodes CASSLPGITSGTGELFF.

Only one count was recorded for this clone. V and J are TRBV18 and TRBJ2-3, with D perhaps TRBD1 or TRBD2 (5 bases each). CDR3 size: 17 residues. Between the trimmed V and J ends, which lost 0 bases and 5 bases, there was a span of 18 bases. CDR1 and CDR2 (germline): KGHSH, LQKENI. As DNA, the CDR3 is TGTGCCAGCTCACCACCGTCACTTATGGGGGATATAGATACGCAGTATTTT. Its translation is CASSPPSLMGDIDTQYF.

This rearrangement joins TRBV19 to TRBJ1-1, with TRBD1 matching over 8 bases. The V gene's germline CDR1 is LNHDA and CDR2 SQIVND (reference sequence). The CDR3 sequence is 16 residues long. V was pared by 5 bases and J by 5 bases, with 13 bases of the junction left unmatched. The chain's CDR3 is CASSSSRRTGGTEAFF. CDR3 in DNA: TGTGCCAGTAGTTCCTCTCGACGAACAGGGGGTACTGAAGCTTTCTTT.

The CDR3 is CASSLGRMGIKVRRREETQYF. CDR3 coding DNA: TGTGCCAGCAGTTTGGGTCGCATGGGTATTAAGGTCAGGCGGAGAGAGGAGACCCAGTACTTC. This rearrangement joins TRBV27 to TRBJ2-5; D is undetermined. This CDR3 comprises 21 residues. Trimming took 3 bases from V and 5 from J, leaving 34 bases between them. CDR1 and CDR2 (germline): MNHEY, SMNVEV (reference sequence).

This chain joins TRBV5-5 and TRBJ2-7, with D possibly matching TRBD1 (5 bases). The germline V and J ends were trimmed by 0 bases and 2 bases, with 9 bases remaining between them. Germline CDR1 reads SGHKS; CDR2 reads YYEKEE (reference sequence). The length of the CDR3 is 14 residues. Written as DNA, the CDR3 is TGTGCCAGCAGCTTGGTCCTGGGGCCCTACGAGCAGTACTTC. Translated, it gives CASSLVLGPYEQYF.

The CDR3 sequence: CASSLVEAEAFF. CDR3 bases: TGTGCCAGCAGCTTGGTAGAAGCTGAAGCTTTCTTT. The chain joins TRBV7-9 to TRBJ1-1; D is undetermined. V lost 3 bases and J 6 bases, leaving 8 bases between the germline ends. The CDR3 length is 12 residues. Per germline, CDR1 SEHNR and CDR2 FQNEAQ (reference sequence).

The chain uses TRBV15 and TRBJ1-5, with D tentatively TRBD1 (6 bases). Between the trimmed V and J ends, which lost 3 bases and 6 bases, there was a span of 9 bases. The CDR3 is 13 amino acids. The V gene's germline CDR1 is LNHNV and CDR2 YYDKDF (reference sequence). As DNA, the CDR3 is TGTGCCACCAGCAGCTCAGGGGTTCAGCCCCAGCATTTT. Encoded protein: CATSSSGVQPQHF.

The J gene is TRBJ2-5, the V gene TRBV28, with 12 positions matching TRBD1. The germline gives CDR1 MDHEN, CDR2 SYDVKM. J gave up 5 bases and V 6 bases, and 7 bases lay outside the gene matches. The CDR3 is 15 residues long. The CDR3: CASRPRDRGLETQYF. Here the CDR3 DNA reads TGTGCCAGCAGACCACGGGACAGGGGGCTGGAGACCCAGTACTTC.